This passage covers 32 T cell receptor beta chains from one sample sequenced in a study of blood T cell repertoires in COVID-19. The method was immunoSEQ multiplex PCR; TCRdb's version includes in-frame clones alone and lacks a portion of them. The table includes 65,000 or so clones, roughly nine tenths detected once. What was sequenced was peripheral blood. All receptors derive from a man aged 60-69 years with acute or convalescent COVID-19.

The V gene is TRBV5-1, the J gene TRBJ1-4; 7 bases fit TRBD1. Trimming cost V 4 bases and J 0 bases; bases outside gene matches: 0. Germline V lookup: CDR1 SGHRS, CDR2 YFSETQ. The CDR3 consists of 14 residues. CDR3 nucleotide sequence: TGCGCCAGCAGCCAGGGGGCAACTAATGAAAAACTGTTTTTT. The encoded protein is CASSQGATNEKLFF.

In this sample, this clone turned up once. This chain uses TRBV7-2 with TRBJ1-5, with D hard to call. Germline assignment: CDR1 SGHTA and CDR2 FQGNSA. The CDR3 sequence is 15 residues long. Trimming shortened V by 5 bases and J by 5 bases, and 16 bases separated the two germline ends. The DNA of the CDR3 is TGTGCCAGCAGCCCTGTACCCTTCCCGGATCAGCCCCAGCATTTT. Translation gives CASSPVPFPDQPQHF.

This sequence joins TRBV7-9 and TRBJ2-1, with 9 bases fitting TRBD2. CDR1 and CDR2 (germline): SEHNR, FQNEAQ (reference sequence). The CDR3 length is 16 residues. J lost 10 bases, V lost 8 bases, and 18 bases had no gene match. CDR3 sequence reads: CASLGTGTSHRGEQFF. CDR3 bases: TGTGCCAGCTTGGGCACGGGGACTAGCCATCGGGGAGAGCAGTTCTTC.

The chain carries TRBV18 and TRBJ1-1, with TRBD1 identical over 8 bases. The CDR3 has 15 residues. The junction had 6 bases not matched to a gene; V was cut back by 2 bases and J by 4 bases. CDR1 and CDR2 from the germline V gene are KGHSH and LQKENI. The chain's CDR3 is CASSPSQGASTEAFF. CDR3 nucleotides: TGTGCCAGCTCACCATCTCAGGGGGCGTCCACTGAAGCTTTCTTT. The full variable domain, rest sourced from reference TRBV18 and TRBJ1-1, is NAGVMQNPRHLVRRRGQEARLRCSPMKGHSHVYWYRQLPEEGLKFMVYLQKENIIDESGMPKERFSAEFPKEGPSILRIQQVVRGDSAAYFCASSPSQGASTEAFFGQGTRLTVV.

The chain joins TRBV24-1 to TRBJ2-1, with a weak D call TRBD2 (5 bases). The CDR3 length is 15 residues. Germline CDR1 and CDR2: KGHDR and SFDVKD. V shed 3 bases and J shed 6 bases, with 14 bases lying between them. This CDR3 reads CATSDPSRASNEQFF. The CDR3 DNA reads TGTGCCACCAGTGATCCCTCGCGGGCTAGCAATGAGCAGTTCTTC.

The J gene is TRBJ1-2, the V gene TRBV6-5; D possibly corresponds to TRBD1 (6 bases). The length of the CDR3 is 15 residues. Trimming shortened V by 2 bases and J by 3 bases, and 13 bases separated the two germline ends. The germline V gene encodes CDR1 MNHEY and CDR2 SVGAGI. The CDR3 nucleotides are TGTGCCAGCAGTTACCTTGGGGGCCCTCACTATGGCTACACCTTC. Encoded protein: CASSYLGGPHYGYTF.

The gene calls are TRBV19 and TRBJ2-1; 8 bases line up with TRBD1. The junction had 14 bases not matched to a gene; V was cut back by 3 bases and J by 4 bases. CDR3 length: 18 amino acids. CDR1 LNHDA and CDR2 SQIVND come from the germline V gene (reference sequence). CDR3 bases: TGTGCCAGTAGTATCCGTGGGGGTGGACAGGGTTTTTACAATGAGCAGTTCTTC. This sequence encodes CASSIRGGGQGFYNEQFF.

This clone has just one count. The CDR3 spells CASSLHFIGGHTEAFF. CDR3 DNA sequence: TGTGCCAGCAGCTTGCATTTCATCGGGGGGCACACTGAAGCTTTCTTT. This rearrangement joins TRBV5-6 to TRBJ1-1, with D perhaps TRBD1 (6 bases). From germline, CDR1 is SGHDT and CDR2 YYEEEE. The CDR3 runs 16 residues. V was trimmed by 1 base and J by 3 bases, leaving 16 bases between them.

The rearrangement links TRBV7-9 to TRBJ2-3, with TRBD1 as a possible D gene (6 bases). The CDR3 totals 13 residues. V was shortened by 6 bases and J by 4 bases, with 11 bases between the two germline ends. Per germline, CDR1 SEHNR and CDR2 FQNEAQ (reference sequence). As DNA, the CDR3 is TGTGCCAGCAGAAGACAGGAGTCAGATACGCAGTATTTT. It specifies CASRRQESDTQYF.

The rearrangement uses TRBV11-2 and TRBJ2-7, with D possibly TRBD2 on 6 matching bases. The CDR3 loop spans 15 amino acids. Germline CDR1 and CDR2: SGHAT and FQNNGV. Trimming removed 5 bases from V and 2 bases from J, with 16 bases in between. CDR3 loop: CASSASVAGTYEQYF. CDR3 nucleotides: TGTGCCAGCAGCGCGTCCGTCGCGGGGACCTACGAGCAGTACTTC.

The V and J genes are TRBV12-3 or TRBV12-4 and TRBJ1-2; D unresolved. The CDR3 has 13 residues. The V end was cut by 10 bases, the J end by 4 bases, with 16 bases between. The CDR3 DNA follows: TGTGCCATTGGGCGGGTCGACATCTATGGCTACACCTTC. It yields the protein CAIGRVDIYGYTF.

This chain uses TRBV19 with TRBJ2-3; 9 positions match TRBD1. The CDR3 is made up of 15 amino acids. CDR1 is LNHDA, CDR2 SQIVND, per germline (reference sequence). With 5 bases clipped from V and 3 bases from J, the junction kept 6 bases outside the gene matches. CDR3 protein: CASSPTGGGTDTQYF. Written as DNA, the CDR3 is TGTGCCAGTAGTCCAACAGGGGGCGGGACAGATACGCAGTATTTT.

The chain links TRBV24-1 to TRBJ1-5, with D possibly TRBD1 on 5 matching bases. This CDR3 is 15 amino acids long. V was shortened by 7 bases and J by 2 bases, with 14 bases between the two germline ends. The germline V gene encodes CDR1 KGHDR and CDR2 SFDVKD. The CDR3 region is CATSPGGSGNQPQHF. The CDR3, as DNA: TGTGCCACCAGCCCGGGGGGATCGGGCAATCAGCCCCAGCATTTT.

The V and J genes are TRBV5-1 and TRBJ2-2; perhaps TRBD1 as D (5 bases). The CDR3 consists of 16 residues. Germline loops: CDR1 SGHRS, CDR2 YFSETQ. V was trimmed by 2 bases and J by 4 bases, leaving 15 bases between them. The CDR3 bases are TGCGCCAGCAGCTTAGACATACCTAGGGGCACCGGGGAGCTGTTTTTT. Protein product: CASSLDIPRGTGELFF. The variable domain in full, with the rest retrieved from reference TRBV5-1 and TRBJ2-2, is KAGVTQTPRYLIKTRGQQVTLSCSPISGHRSVSWYQQTPGQGLQFLFEYFSETQRNKGNFPGRFSGRQFSNSRSEMNVSTLELGDSALYLCASSLDIPRGTGELFFGEGSRLTVL.

The chain links TRBV9 to TRBJ1-3; D is ambiguous. CDR1 and CDR2 (germline): SGDLS, YYNGEE. V lost 3 bases, J lost 2 bases, and 3 bases lay in between. The CDR3 has 12 amino acids. In DNA, the CDR3 is TGTGCCAGCAGCGACACTGGAAACACCATATATTTT. Protein sequence: CASSDTGNTIYF.

The chain has TRBV13 and TRBJ1-4, with 8 bases aligning to TRBD1. The ends lost 4 bases at V and 7 bases at J; junction bases unmatched: 8. The CDR3 is 15 amino acids. Germline CDR1 PRHDT, CDR2 FYEKMQ (reference sequence). The CDR3 here is CASSSKRTGPEKLFF. CDR3 in DNA: TGTGCCAGCAGCTCGAAGAGGACAGGGCCTGAAAAACTGTTTTTT.

This clone occurred once. V is TRBV19 and J is TRBJ1-1; D perhaps matches TRBD1 (6 bases). Germline V CDR1 and CDR2: LNHDA, SQIVND (reference sequence). CDR3 length equals 15 residues. V was pared by 5 bases and J by 5 bases, with 18 bases between. The CDR3 nucleotides are TGTGCCAGTAGTCCGGGGGGGCTGGGGCTGACTGAAGCTTTCTTT. It yields the protein CASSPGGLGLTEAFF.

A note on this clone: At one end the junction does not follow the germline gene, possibly because of a read error. This chain links TRBV2 with TRBJ2-5, with 7 bases identical to TRBD1. This CDR3 has 15 residues. Germline loops: CDR1 SNHLY, CDR2 FYNNEI. CDR3 sequence: CASTEQGQVGETQYF. Here the CDR3 DNA reads TGTGCCAGCACTGAACAAGGACAGGTGGGAGAGACCCAGTACTTC.

The gene calls are TRBV27 and TRBJ2-3; 11 bases are a match to TRBD1. The length of the CDR3 is 13 residues. V shed 10 bases and J 4 bases; nucleotides not matched to a gene: 4. Germline V gene data show CDR1 as MNHEY and CDR2 as SMNVEV (reference sequence). CDR3 amino acids: CATGTGGSDTQYF. The CDR3 nucleotides are TGTGCCACCGGGACAGGGGGATCAGATACGCAGTATTTT.

The chain joins TRBV3-1 (or the pseudogene TRBV3-2) to TRBJ1-4; no firm D call. CDR3 length equals 15 residues. Germline V gives CDR1 LGHDT, CDR2 YNNKEL (reference sequence). V was trimmed by 4 bases and J by 9 bases, leaving 18 bases between them. DNA of the CDR3: TGTGCCAGCAGCCTGGGCGCCGGAGCGGCGAAAAAACTGTTTTTT. Its translation: CASSLGAGAAKKLFF.

This rearrangement joins TRBV30 to TRBJ1-2, with 8 nucleotides matching TRBD1. The trim removed 4 bases at V and 7 bases at J, leaving 11 bases unmatched. Germline CDR1 and CDR2: GTSNPN and SVGIG (reference sequence). This CDR3 region has 14 residues. The CDR3 nucleotides read TGTGCCTGGATTACCTGGACAGGGACCGCTGGCTACACCTTC. Protein sequence: CAWITWTGTAGYTF. The whole variable domain, filled in from reference TRBV30 and TRBJ1-2, reads SQTIHQWPATLVQPVGSPLSLECTVEGTSNPNLYWYRQAAGRGLQLLFYSVGIGQISSEVPQNLSASRPQDRQFILSSKKLLLSDSGFYLCAWITWTGTAGYTFGSGTRLTVV.

As concerns this clone: At the DNA level, this CDR3 is encoded by other sequences in the same sample as well. V and J are TRBV5-1 and TRBJ1-2; D unresolved. The V end lost 0 bases, the J end lost 2 bases, and 5 bases lay between the germline ends. Per germline, CDR1 SGHRS and CDR2 YFSETQ. The CDR3 runs 13 residues. The CDR3 nucleotides are TGCGCCAGCAGCTTGGGGCAGAACTATGGCTACACCTTC. Residues: CASSLGQNYGYTF.

This rearrangement joins TRBV6-6 to TRBJ1-3; no firm D call. Germline values: CDR1 MNHNY, CDR2 SVGAGI (reference sequence). The V end lost 7 bases, the J end lost 7 bases, and 14 bases lay between the germline ends. This CDR3 comprises 13 residues. CDR3 sequence: CASNMGGSNTIYF. The CDR3 DNA reads as TGTGCCAGCAACATGGGAGGTAGTAACACCATATATTTT.

V and J are TRBV6-5 and TRBJ1-1, with unresolved D. V lost 0 bases and J lost 1, with 9 bases in between. The CDR3 extends over 15 amino acids. Germline V CDR1 and CDR2: MNHEY, SVGAGI. The CDR3: CASSYSGTENTEAFF. CDR3 DNA sequence: TGTGCCAGCAGTTACTCCGGAACAGAGAACACTGAAGCTTTCTTT.

The genes are TRBV5-5 and TRBJ2-7, with D perhaps matching TRBD2 (6 bases). The length of the CDR3 is 14 residues. Germline V gives CDR1 SGHKS, CDR2 YYEKEE (reference sequence). Trimming shortened V by 4 bases and J by 5 bases, and 16 bases separated the two germline ends. The CDR3 sequence: CASSPAGGTHEQYF. DNA of the CDR3: TGTGCCAGCAGCCCGGCGGGCGGGACCCACGAGCAGTACTTC.

The chain carries TRBV4-1 and TRBJ1-2, with TRBD1 identical over 9 bases. This CDR3 contains 18 residues. The V gene end was trimmed by 0 bases and the J gene end by 2 bases; junction bases not matched to a gene: 10. Germline CDR1 MGHRA, CDR2 YSYEKL. The CDR3 bases are TGCGCCAGCAGCCAAGATATGGGACAGGGCTCCTCCAACTATGGCTACACCTTC. Translated: CASSQDMGQGSSNYGYTF.

The chain uses TRBV2 and TRBJ2-7; 7 bases are shared with TRBD2. There are 16 residues in the CDR3. CDR1 is SNHLY and CDR2 is FYNNEI in the germline V gene. The V segment lost 7 bases and the J segment 4 bases; nucleotides outside the gene matches: 16. CDR3 nucleotides: TGTGCCAGCACCCGATCTCAGCGGGGCTTAGATTACGAGCAGTACTTC. Residues: CASTRSQRGLDYEQYF.

The rearrangement links TRBV18 to TRBJ1-1, with a weak D call TRBD1 (6 bases). CDR3 length: 14 residues. V lost 6 bases to trimming and J lost 5 bases, with 16 bases between them. The germline CDR1 and CDR2 sequences are KGHSH and LQKENI. The CDR3 is CASSLNRARTEAFF. CDR3 in DNA: TGTGCCAGCTCCCTAAACAGGGCTAGAACTGAAGCTTTCTTT.

The rearrangement joins TRBV4-2 to TRBJ2-3; D might be TRBD1 (6 bases). Germline values: CDR1 LGHNA, CDR2 YNFKEQ. Trimming shortened V by 1 base and J by 5 bases, and 10 bases separated the two germline ends. The CDR3 spans 14 residues. CDR3 region: CASSQARGKDTQYF. As DNA, the CDR3 is TGTGCCAGCAGCCAAGCGAGGGGGAAAGATACGCAGTATTTT.

This rearrangement joins TRBV18 to TRBJ1-2, with TRBD1 matching 9 bases. From germline, CDR1 is KGHSH and CDR2 LQKENI. The V segment lost 5 bases and the J segment 7 bases; nucleotides outside the gene matches: 11. The CDR3 totals 15 residues. In DNA form, the CDR3 reads TGTGCCAGCTCATTGCAACCGGGACAGGGAGGTGGCTACACCTTC. It translates to CASSLQPGQGGGYTF.

The chain has TRBV4-2 and TRBJ1-1; 9 bases are shared with TRBD1. The ends lost 1 base at V and 10 bases at J; junction bases unmatched: 1. The CDR3 spans 12 residues. Germline assignment: CDR1 LGHNA and CDR2 YNFKEQ. CDR3 bases: TGTGCCAGCAGCCAAGCACAGGGGGCAGCTTTCTTT. It codes for CASSQAQGAAFF.

V is TRBV3-1 (or the pseudogene TRBV3-2) and J is TRBJ2-2, with 9 bases that match TRBD2. Unmatched junction bases numbered 10, after V lost 8 bases and J lost 6 bases. The CDR3 totals 15 residues. From germline, CDR1 is LGHDT and CDR2 YNNKEL (reference sequence). CDR3 region: CASRLGGGASGELFF. CDR3 DNA sequence: TGTGCCAGCCGCCTGGGCGGGGGGGCCTCCGGGGAGCTGTTTTTT.